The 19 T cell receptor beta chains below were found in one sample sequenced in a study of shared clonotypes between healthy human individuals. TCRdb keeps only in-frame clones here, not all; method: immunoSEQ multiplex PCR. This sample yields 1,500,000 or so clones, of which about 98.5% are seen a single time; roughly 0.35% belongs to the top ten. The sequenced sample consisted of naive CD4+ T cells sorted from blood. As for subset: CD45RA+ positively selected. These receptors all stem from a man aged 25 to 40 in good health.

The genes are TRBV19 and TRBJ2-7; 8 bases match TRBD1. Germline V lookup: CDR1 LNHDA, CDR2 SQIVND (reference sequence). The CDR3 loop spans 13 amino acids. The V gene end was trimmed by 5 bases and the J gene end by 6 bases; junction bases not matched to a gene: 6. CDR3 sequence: CASSVDRVGEQYF. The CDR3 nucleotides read TGTGCCAGTAGTGTGGACAGGGTGGGCGAGCAGTACTTC.

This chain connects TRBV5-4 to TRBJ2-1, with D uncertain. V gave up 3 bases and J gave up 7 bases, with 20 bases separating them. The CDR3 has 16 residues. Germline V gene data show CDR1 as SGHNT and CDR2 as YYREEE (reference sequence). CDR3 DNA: TGTGCCAGCAGCTCTAGGCTACAGACAAGAGAAAATGAGCAGTTCTTC. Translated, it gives CASSSRLQTRENEQFF.

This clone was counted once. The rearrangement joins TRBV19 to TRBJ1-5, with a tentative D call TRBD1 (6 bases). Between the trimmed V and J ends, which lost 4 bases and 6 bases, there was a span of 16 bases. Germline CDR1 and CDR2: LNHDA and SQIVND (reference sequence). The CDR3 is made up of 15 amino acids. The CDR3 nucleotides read TGTGCCAGTAGTACACAGGGTGCGGTTGTTCAGCCCCAGCATTTT. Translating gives CASSTQGAVVQPQHF.

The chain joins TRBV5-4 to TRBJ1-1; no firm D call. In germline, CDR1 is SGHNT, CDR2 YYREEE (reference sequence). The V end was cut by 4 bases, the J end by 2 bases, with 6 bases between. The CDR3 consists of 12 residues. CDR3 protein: CASSGPNTEAFF. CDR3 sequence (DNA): TGTGCCAGCAGCGGACCCAACACTGAAGCTTTCTTT.

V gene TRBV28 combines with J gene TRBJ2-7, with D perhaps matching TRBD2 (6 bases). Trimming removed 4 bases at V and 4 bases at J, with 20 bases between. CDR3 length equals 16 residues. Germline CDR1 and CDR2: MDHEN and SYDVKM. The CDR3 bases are TGTGCCAGCAGTTATCCCATGCGGACGGCGGGGTACGAGCAGTACTTC. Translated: CASSYPMRTAGYEQYF.

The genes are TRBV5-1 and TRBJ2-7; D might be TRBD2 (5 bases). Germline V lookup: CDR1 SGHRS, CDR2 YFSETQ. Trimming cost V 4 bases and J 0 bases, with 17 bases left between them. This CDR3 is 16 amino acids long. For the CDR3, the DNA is TGCGCCAGCAGCGTCCTTGAGGCAACTAGCTCCTACGAGCAGTACTTC. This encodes CASSVLEATSSYEQYF.

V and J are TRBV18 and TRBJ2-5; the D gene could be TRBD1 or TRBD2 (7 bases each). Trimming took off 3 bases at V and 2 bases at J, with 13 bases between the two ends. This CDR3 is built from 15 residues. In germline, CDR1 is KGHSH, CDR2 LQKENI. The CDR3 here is CASSPRQGGQETQYF. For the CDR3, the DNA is TGTGCCAGCTCACCTAGACAGGGAGGGCAAGAGACCCAGTACTTC.

CDR3 in amino acids: CASSQVGLPPDTQYF. The CDR3, as DNA: TGCGCCAGCAGCCAAGTAGGACTGCCGCCAGATACGCAGTATTTT. J is TRBJ2-3 and V is TRBV4-1; possibly TRBD2 for D (5 bases). This CDR3 is 15 amino acids long. Germline V gives CDR1 MGHRA, CDR2 YSYEKL. Trimming stripped 1 base from V and 4 bases from J, with 12 bases between.

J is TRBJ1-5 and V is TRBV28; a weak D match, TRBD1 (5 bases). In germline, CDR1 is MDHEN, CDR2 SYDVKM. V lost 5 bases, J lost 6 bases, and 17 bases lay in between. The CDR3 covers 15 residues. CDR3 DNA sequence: TGTGCCAGCAGTCCCCATGCGGGGCCGGTTCAGCCCCAGCATTTT. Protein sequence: CASSPHAGPVQPQHF.

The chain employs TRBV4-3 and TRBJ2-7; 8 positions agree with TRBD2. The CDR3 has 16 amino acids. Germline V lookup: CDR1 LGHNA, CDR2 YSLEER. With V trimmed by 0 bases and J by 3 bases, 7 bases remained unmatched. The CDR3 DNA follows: TGCGCCAGCAGCCAAGATGTGGTAGCGGGGAACTACGAGCAGTACTTC. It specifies CASSQDVVAGNYEQYF.

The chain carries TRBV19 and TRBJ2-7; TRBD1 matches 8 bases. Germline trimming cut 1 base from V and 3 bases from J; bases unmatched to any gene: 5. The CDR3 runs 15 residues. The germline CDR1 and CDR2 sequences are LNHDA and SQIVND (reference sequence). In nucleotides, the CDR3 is TGTGCCAGTAGTATAGGGACAGGGTGGTTCTACGAGCAGTACTTC. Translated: CASSIGTGWFYEQYF.

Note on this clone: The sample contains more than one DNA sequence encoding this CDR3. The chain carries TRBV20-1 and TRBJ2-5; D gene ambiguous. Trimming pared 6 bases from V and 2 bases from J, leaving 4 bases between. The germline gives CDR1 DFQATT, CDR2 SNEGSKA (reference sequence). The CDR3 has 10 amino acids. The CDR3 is CSAAQETQYF. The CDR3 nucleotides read TGCAGTGCCGCACAAGAGACCCAGTACTTC.

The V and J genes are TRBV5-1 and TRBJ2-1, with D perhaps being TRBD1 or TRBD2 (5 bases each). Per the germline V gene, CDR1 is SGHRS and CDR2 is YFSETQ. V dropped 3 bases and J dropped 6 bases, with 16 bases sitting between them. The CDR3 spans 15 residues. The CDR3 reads CASSSGPGGGNEQFF. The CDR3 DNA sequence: TGCGCCAGCAGCTCAGGACCGGGTGGGGGCAATGAGCAGTTCTTC.

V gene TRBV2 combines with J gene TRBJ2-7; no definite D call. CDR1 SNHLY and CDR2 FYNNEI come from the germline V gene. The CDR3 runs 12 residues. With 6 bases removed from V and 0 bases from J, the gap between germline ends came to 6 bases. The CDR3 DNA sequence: TGTGCCAGCAGGTTAAACTCCTACGAGCAGTACTTC. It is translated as CASRLNSYEQYF. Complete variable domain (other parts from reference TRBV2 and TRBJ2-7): EPEVTQTPSHQVTQMGQEVILRCVPISNHLYFYWYRQILGQKVEFLVSFYNNEISEKSEIFDDQFSVERPDGSNFTLKIRSTKLEDSAMYFCASRLNSYEQYFGPGTRLTVT.

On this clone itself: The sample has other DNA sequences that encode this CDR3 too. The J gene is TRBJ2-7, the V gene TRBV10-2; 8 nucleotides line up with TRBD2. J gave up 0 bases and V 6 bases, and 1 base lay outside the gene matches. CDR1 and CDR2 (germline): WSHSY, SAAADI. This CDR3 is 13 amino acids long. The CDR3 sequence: CASRSGGSYEQYF. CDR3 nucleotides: TGCGCCAGCAGAAGCGGGGGCTCCTACGAGCAGTACTTC.

The CDR3 loop reads CASSSGGGGYVSNQPQHF. The CDR3 DNA is TGTGCCAGCAGTTCCGGAGGGGGGGGCTACGTTAGCAATCAGCCCCAGCATTTT. V and J are TRBV27 and TRBJ1-5; possible D gene TRBD1, 6 bases. The CDR3 has 18 amino acids. CDR1 MNHEY and CDR2 SMNVEV come from the germline V gene (reference sequence). V was cut by 4 bases and J by 0 bases, with 19 bases left in between.

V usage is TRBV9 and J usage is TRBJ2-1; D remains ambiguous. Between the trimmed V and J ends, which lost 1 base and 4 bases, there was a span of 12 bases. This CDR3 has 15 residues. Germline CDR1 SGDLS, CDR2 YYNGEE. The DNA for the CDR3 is TGTGCCAGCAGCGTATCCGGGCCAGGTTACAATGAGCAGTTCTTC. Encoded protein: CASSVSGPGYNEQFF.

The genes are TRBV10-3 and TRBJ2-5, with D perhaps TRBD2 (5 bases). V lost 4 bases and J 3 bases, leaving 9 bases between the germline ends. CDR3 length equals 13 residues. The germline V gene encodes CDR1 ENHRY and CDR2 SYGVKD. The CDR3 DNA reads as TGTGCCATCAGTGTTTCGGGGAAAGAGACCCAGTACTTC. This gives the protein CAISVSGKETQYF.

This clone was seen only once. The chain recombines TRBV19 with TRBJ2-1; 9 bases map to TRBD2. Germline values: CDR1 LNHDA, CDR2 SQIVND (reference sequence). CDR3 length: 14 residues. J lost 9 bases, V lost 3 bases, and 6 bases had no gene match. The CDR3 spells CASSIPGLAFEQFF. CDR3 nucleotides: TGTGCCAGTAGTATTCCGGGACTAGCATTTGAGCAGTTCTTC.